This entry concerns a single T cell receptor (beta chain). Produced via immunoSEQ multiplex PCR; TCRdb's table is partial and in-frame only. Of tens of thousands of clones listed, 93% are singletons. The data stem from a study of T cell changes during pregnancy in multiple sclerosis. Trimming removed 2 bases from V and 1 base from J, with 8 bases in between. This CDR3 has 15 residues. Germline lookup yields CDR1 MNHEY and CDR2 SVGAGI. The TCR sequence derives from a female donor with multiple sclerosis, enrolled in a pregnancy study. This specimen was peripheral blood, taken after pregnancy. The chain employs TRBV6-5 and TRBJ2-2; D possibly corresponds to TRBD1 (5 bases). This CDR3 is CASSYRRENTGELFF. CDR3 nucleotides: TGTGCCAGCAGTTACCGCAGGGAGAACACCGGGGAGCTGTTTTTT.